This T cell receptor beta chain appears in the sequencing data of a study of shared clonotypes between healthy human individuals. The repertoire was sequenced with immunoSEQ multiplex PCR; TCRdb's copy has only in-frame clones and lacks some. The sample consists of 170,000 or so clones, about 66% of them appearing once. This clone was found once. Antigen: not known. Findings of the study overall: It was the non-shared clonotypes that had lower generation probabilities than clonotypes shared by all four donors. Blood alone was sampled, and tissue repertoires likely differ.

The specimen was memory CD4+ T cells sorted from blood. Subset defined: CD45RA-negative fraction. This clonotype was sampled from a man in his thirties or forties in good health.

The CDR3 DNA sequence: TGCGCCAGCAGCCCGGCCGCAGGGACAGGGGGTGAAAAACTGTTTTTT. Its translation is CASSPAAGTGGEKLFF. The J gene is TRBJ1-4, the V gene TRBV5-1; 11 bases align to TRBD1. The V and J ends lost 4 bases and 7 bases, in that order; junction bases with no gene match: 9. Germline-derived CDR1 and CDR2 are SGHRS and YFSETQ. The CDR3 sequence is 16 residues long.